The sequence of this T cell receptor (beta chain) was determined in a study of shared clonotypes between healthy human individuals. None of the donors, who were healthy HIV-negative adults, had recently had acute infections or vaccinations. In replicate PCRs of sorted subsets, about 190 ng DNA, approximately 28,000 T cell genomes, was used. The repertoire was sequenced with immunoSEQ multiplex PCR; TCRdb's copy has only in-frame clones and lacks some. The sample holds over a million clones, roughly 96% seen once. The CDR3 extends over 15 amino acids. V lost 4 bases, J lost 6 bases, and 6 bases stayed unmatched. CDR1 LNHDA and CDR2 SQIVND come from the germline V gene (reference sequence).

Input material: naive CD4+ T cells sorted from blood. Subset denoted: CD45RA+ positively selected. The J gene is TRBJ2-2, the V gene TRBV19, with 9 bases matching TRBD1. The source of this sequence is a man between 25 and 39 years old in good health. As DNA, the CDR3 is TGTGCCAGTAGTAAAGGGACAGGGCACGCCGGGGAGCTGTTTTTT. Encoded protein: CASSKGTGHAGELFF.